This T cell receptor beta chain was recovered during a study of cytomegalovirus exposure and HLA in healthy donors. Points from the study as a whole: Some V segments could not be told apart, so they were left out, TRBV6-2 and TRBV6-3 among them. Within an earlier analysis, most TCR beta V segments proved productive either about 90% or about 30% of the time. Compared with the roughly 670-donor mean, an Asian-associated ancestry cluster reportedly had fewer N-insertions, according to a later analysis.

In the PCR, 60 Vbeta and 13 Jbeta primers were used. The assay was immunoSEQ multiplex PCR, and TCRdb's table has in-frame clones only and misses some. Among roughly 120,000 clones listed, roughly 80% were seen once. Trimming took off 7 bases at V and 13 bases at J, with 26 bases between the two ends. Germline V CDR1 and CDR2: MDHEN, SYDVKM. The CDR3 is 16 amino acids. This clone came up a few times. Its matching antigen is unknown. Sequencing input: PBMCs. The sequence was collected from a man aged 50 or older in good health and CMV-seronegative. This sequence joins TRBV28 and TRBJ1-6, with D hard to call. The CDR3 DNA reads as TGTGCCAGCACCGCCTCCCGGGTCAGCGTAATTAGGCCCCTCCACTTT. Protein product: CASTASRVSVIRPLHF.